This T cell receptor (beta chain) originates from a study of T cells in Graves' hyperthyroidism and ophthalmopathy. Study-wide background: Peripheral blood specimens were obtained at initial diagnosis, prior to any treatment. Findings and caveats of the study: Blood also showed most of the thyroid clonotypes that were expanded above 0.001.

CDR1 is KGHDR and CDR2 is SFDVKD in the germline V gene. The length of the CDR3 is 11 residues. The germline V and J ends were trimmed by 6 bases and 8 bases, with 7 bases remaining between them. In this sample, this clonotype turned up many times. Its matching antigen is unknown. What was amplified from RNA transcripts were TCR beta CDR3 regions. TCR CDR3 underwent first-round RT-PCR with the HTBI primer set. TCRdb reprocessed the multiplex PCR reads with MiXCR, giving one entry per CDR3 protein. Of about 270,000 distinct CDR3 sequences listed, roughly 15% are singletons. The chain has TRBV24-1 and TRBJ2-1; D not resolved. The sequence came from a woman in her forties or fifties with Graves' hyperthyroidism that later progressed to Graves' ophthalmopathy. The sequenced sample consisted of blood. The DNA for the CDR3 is TGTGCCACCAGTAACGGGTATGAGCAGTTCTTC. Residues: CATSNGYEQFF.